This T cell receptor (beta chain) stems from a study of T cells in Graves' hyperthyroidism and ophthalmopathy. The CDR3 spans 13 residues. The germline V gene encodes CDR1 MNHNS and CDR2 SASEGT. After removal of 7 bases from V and 5 bases from J, the junction contained 6 bases not matched to a gene. RNA transcripts gave rise to amplified TCR beta CDR3 regions. The primer set for the first-round RT-PCR of the TCR CDR3 was HTBI. Via MiXCR, TCRdb re-called the multiplex PCR reads, giving one row per CDR3 protein. The sample records approximately 270,000 distinct CDR3 sequences, less than 15% being singletons. Thyroid ultrasound and orbital computed tomography, with clinical symptoms and serum thyroxine and TRAb, informed diagnoses. Preceding any ophthalmopathy symptoms, the blood sample dates from first hyperthyroidism diagnosis.

This sequence was found in a woman in her forties with Graves' hyperthyroidism that later progressed to Graves' ophthalmopathy. Sequenced: blood. The J gene is TRBJ2-5, the V gene TRBV6-1; TRBD1 matches 8 bases. This chain's CDR3 is CASKSGQGETQYF. The CDR3 DNA is TGTGCCAGCAAGAGCGGACAGGGCGAGACCCAGTACTTC.